The clone carrying this T cell receptor beta chain has at least ten counts. What it binds is not known. These data come from a study of response to subunit inactivated influenza vaccine. Study-wide results and caveats: Researchers suggested that each seasonal influenza vaccination recruits few new T cells.

TCRdb independently ran MiXCR on the RT-PCR reads; one entry per CDR3 protein. This repertoire shows 430,000 or so distinct CDR3 sequences, over 9.5% found once; its top ten account for about 12%. The germline gives CDR1 SGHDT, CDR2 YYEEEE. The CDR3 sequence is 17 residues long. Trimming left V 4 bases short and J 2 bases short, with 20 bases between. The input for sequencing was PBMCs from blood, taken roughly 6 weeks after vaccination. The receptor was derived from a man in his fifties or sixties who received an inactivated influenza vaccine. The chain recombines TRBV5-6 with TRBJ2-3; D is unclear. The CDR3 sequence: CASSRIEDAEITDTQYF. The CDR3 DNA reads as TGTGCCAGCAGCCGAATCGAGGACGCCGAGATCACAGATACGCAGTATTTT.